This is a list of T cell receptor beta chains from one sample in a study of T cell repertoires in ileal Crohn's disease. Data came from immunoSEQ multiplex PCR; TCRdb stores just in-frame clones and leaves some out. The table includes 55,000 to 65,000 clones, about 89% detected once. Sequencing was carried out using ileal tissue. These receptors came from an adult with Crohn's disease. The CDR3 runs from the conserved cysteine through the conserved F or W. The D gene is left open where the match is weak. The size of a clone is reported for some rows only, either as once, few or many, or as a class for expanded clones.

v_call,d_call,clone_size,j_call,cdr3_aa,cdr3_nt
TRBV7-8,-,-,TRBJ1-4,CASRFEKGNNEKLFF,TGTGCCAGCAGATTCGAAAAGGGGAACAATGAAAAACTGTTTTTT
TRBV2,-,-,TRBJ1-5,CASSARRGGRMYSNQPQHF,TGTGCCAGCAGCGCGAGGCGGGGTGGGCGGATGTATAGCAATCAGCCCCAGCATTTT
TRBV29-1,-,-,TRBJ1-4,CSVDRGNEKLFF,TGCAGCGTTGACAGGGGTAATGAAAAACTGTTTTTT
TRBV7-2,TRBD1,-,TRBJ2-1,CASSLDRDRGRNEQFF,TGTGCCAGCAGCTTAGATAGGGACAGGGGTAGGAATGAGCAGTTCTTC
TRBV28,-,-,TRBJ1-4,CASGITGLTNEKLFF,TGTGCCAGCGGGATCACAGGGTTGACTAATGAAAAACTGTTTTTT
TRBV29-1,-,once,TRBJ1-2,CSAGNGRGGDNYGYTF,TGCAGCGCCGGGAACGGGCGGGGGGGTGATAACTATGGCTACACCTTC
TRBV7-8,-,-,TRBJ1-5,CASSYSWEARQPQHF,TGTGCCAGCAGCTATTCCTGGGAGGCGCGCCAGCCCCAGCATTTT
TRBV10-3,-,-,TRBJ1-5,CAISEAEGGVVNQPQHF,TGTGCCATCAGTGAGGCAGAAGGGGGGGTAGTAAATCAGCCCCAGCATTTT
TRBV19,TRBD1,-,TRBJ2-7,CASSQQDRSAEQYF,TGTGCCAGTAGTCAGCAGGACAGGAGCGCCGAGCAGTACTTC
TRBV5-4,-,-,TRBJ2-1,CASSLGFTGTHNEQFF,TGTGCCAGCAGCTTGGGCTTCACAGGGACCCACAATGAGCAGTTCTTC
TRBV27,-,-,TRBJ1-4,CASSSATSTEKLFF,TGTGCCAGCAGTTCCGCGACTTCAACGGAAAAACTGTTTTTT
TRBV19,TRBD2,-,TRBJ2-4,CASSIGQRGKNIQYF,TGTGCCAGTAGTATAGGCCAGCGGGGCAAAAACATTCAGTACTTC
TRBV7-6,-,-,TRBJ1-4,CASSPQAGEKLFF,TGTGCCAGCAGCCCTCAGGCGGGTGAAAAACTGTTTTTT
TRBV9,-,-,TRBJ1-1,CASSARMGGMNTEAFF,TGTGCCAGCAGCGCCCGGATGGGAGGAATGAACACTGAAGCTTTCTTT
TRBV5-1,-,few,TRBJ2-3,CASSLGQITDTQYF,TGCGCCAGCAGCTTGGGACAGATCACAGATACGCAGTATTTT
TRBV2,-,-,TRBJ1-2,CASSEALQGIYGYTF,TGTGCCAGCAGTGAAGCGCTTCAGGGAATCTATGGCTACACCTTC
TRBV6-1,-,-,TRBJ1-5,CASSNPSQPQHF,TGTGCCAGCAGCAACCCCAGTCAGCCCCAGCATTTT
TRBV9,-,-,TRBJ1-3,CASSVGTSGNTIYF,TGTGCCAGCAGCGTAGGGACATCTGGAAACACCATATATTTT
TRBV11-3,-,once,TRBJ2-7,CASSSVSDEQYF,TGTGCCAGCAGCTCTGTTTCAGACGAGCAGTACTTC
TRBV13,-,-,TRBJ1-2,CASSLGRGGNYGYTF,TGTGCCAGCAGCTTAGGAAGGGGAGGCAACTATGGCTACACCTTC
TRBV5-4,-,-,TRBJ2-1,CASSRGHGTPNSEQFF,TGTGCCAGCAGCAGGGGCCACGGGACACCGAACAGTGAGCAGTTCTTC
TRBV13,-,-,TRBJ1-1,CASRGRTEAFF,TGTGCCAGCAGGGGGAGGACTGAAGCTTTCTTT
TRBV4-2,-,-,TRBJ1-2,CASSQDWGHGYTF,TGTGCCAGCAGCCAAGATTGGGGGCATGGCTACACCTTC
TRBV7-7,TRBD1,-,TRBJ1-4,CASSQSRQGDEKLFF,TGTGCCAGCAGCCAATCGAGACAGGGAGATGAAAAACTGTTTTTT
TRBV5-1,TRBD1,-,TRBJ1-3,CASSLAPQGALGNTIYF,TGCGCCAGCAGCTTGGCCCCGCAGGGGGCACTAGGGAACACCATATATTTT
TRBV9,-,-,TRBJ2-5,CASSVLAGEETQYF,TGTGCCAGCAGCGTACTCGCAGGTGAAGAGACCCAGTACTTC
TRBV4-2,-,-,TRBJ2-1,CASSPEHLGRGGYNEQFF,TGTGCCAGCAGCCCAGAGCATCTAGGGCGGGGTGGCTACAATGAGCAGTTCTTC
TRBV9,TRBD1,-,TRBJ2-7,CASSPRTGYSYEQYF,TGTGCCAGCAGCCCTCGGACAGGGTACTCCTACGAGCAGTACTTC
TRBV30,TRBD1,-,TRBJ1-1,CAWIRGQGSVAFF,TGTGCCTGGATTAGAGGACAGGGGTCCGTAGCTTTCTTT
TRBV19,TRBD1,-,TRBJ1-1,CASSMGTGANTEAFF,TGTGCCAGTAGTATGGGGACAGGGGCGAACACTGAAGCTTTCTTT
TRBV5-4,TRBD1,-,TRBJ2-2,CASSWGTANTGELFF,TGTGCCAGCAGCTGGGGGACAGCGAACACCGGGGAGCTGTTTTTT
TRBV27,TRBD2,-,TRBJ2-3,CASSGRERTDTQYF,TGTGCCAGCAGTGGGCGGGAGCGCACAGATACGCAGTATTTT
TRBV5-1,TRBD1,-,TRBJ1-6,CASSLGTGLTGNSPLHF,TGCGCCAGCAGCTTAGGGACAGGCCTAACTGGGAATTCACCCCTCCACTTT
TRBV6-5,-,-,TRBJ2-2,CASSYSGVAGELFF,TGTGCCAGCAGTTACTCAGGGGTGGCCGGGGAGCTGTTTTTT
TRBV11-2,-,-,TRBJ1-2,CASSLAGGIPGHGYTF,TGTGCCAGCAGCTTAGCGGGCGGGATCCCGGGACATGGCTACACCTTC
TRBV19,TRBD2,once,TRBJ2-2,CASWGASGSGELFF,TGTGCCAGCTGGGGGGCTAGCGGGTCCGGGGAGCTGTTTTTT
TRBV11-2,-,-,TRBJ2-3,CASRRGSTDTQYF,TGTGCCAGCAGGCGAGGGTCCACAGATACGCAGTATTTT